Below are 9 T cell receptor beta chains sequenced from a single sample in a study of CD8 T cells in ankylosing spondylitis. Study-wide findings and caveats: Seven to nine highly homologous variants formed a TCR beta motif that appeared characteristic of ankylosing spondylitis blood.

Each CDR3 protein is one row after TCRdb ran MiXCR on the 5' RACE reads. The sample includes 400,000 or so distinct CDR3 sequences, roughly 25% of them seen just once. Their recognized antigens are unknown. Source material: blood, either unsorted or a sorted T cell fraction (not recorded which). These receptors originate from a male donor with ankylosing spondylitis.

This clonotype appeared a few times. The V and J genes are TRBV11-2 and TRBJ2-5; TRBD1 might be the D (6 bases). The CDR3 contains 15 residues. Germline assignment: CDR1 SGHAT and CDR2 FQNNGV. V was shortened by 5 bases and J by 5 bases, with 18 bases between the two germline ends. CDR3 region: CASSNRQVGVETQYF. The CDR3, as DNA: TGTGCCAGCAGCAATAGACAGGTCGGGGTTGAGACCCAGTACTTC.

The chain couples TRBV24-1 to TRBJ2-1, with 8 bases fitting TRBD2. V shed 0 bases and J 0 bases; nucleotides not matched to a gene: 6. The CDR3 spans 18 residues. Germline CDR1 is KGHDR and CDR2 is SFDVKD. CDR3 residues: CATSDLPTRGGSYNEQFF. In nucleotides, the CDR3 is TGTGCCACCAGTGATTTGCCGACCCGGGGGGGCTCCTACAATGAGCAGTTCTTC.

The chain has TRBV24-1 and TRBJ2-3; possible D gene TRBD1, 5 bases. Germline V gene lookup returns CDR1 KGHDR and CDR2 SFDVKD. The CDR3 consists of 17 residues. The V and J ends lost 5 bases and 1 base respectively, with 18 bases between them. CDR3 sequence (DNA): TGTGCCACCAGTGGTTCCCGACAGTATTGGGGCACAGATACGCAGTATTTT. It codes for CATSGSRQYWGTDTQYF.

The chain links TRBV5-5 to TRBJ2-3; D gene unclear. The germline V and J ends were trimmed by 4 bases and 5 bases, with 11 bases remaining between them. CDR3 size: 13 residues. Germline V gene lookup returns CDR1 SGHKS and CDR2 YYEKEE (reference sequence). CDR3 amino acids: CASSPLVEDTQYF. The CDR3 DNA is TGTGCCAGCAGCCCCCTAGTAGAAGATACGCAGTATTTT.

The J gene is TRBJ2-7, the V gene TRBV12-3 or TRBV12-4; no firm D call. CDR3 length: 13 amino acids. With 6 bases removed from V and 2 bases from J, the gap between germline ends came to 11 bases. DNA for the CDR3: TGTGCCAGCAGAAGGACGCCAACCTACGAGCAGTACTTC. Amino acid sequence: CASRRTPTYEQYF.

This clonotype was counted a few times. The rearrangement joins TRBV5-1 to TRBJ2-3; the D gene is possibly TRBD2 (6 bases). Deletions cut 4 bases from V and 2 bases from J, with 11 bases between. Germline loops: CDR1 SGHRS, CDR2 YFSETQ. This CDR3 is 14 amino acids long. The CDR3 DNA follows: TGCGCCAGCAGCCCCGGGACTCCCACAGATACGCAGTATTTT. Its protein product is CASSPGTPTDTQYF.

The chain is built from TRBV12-3 or TRBV12-4 and TRBJ1-1, with D perhaps TRBD1 (6 bases). V lost 6 bases and J lost 4, with 12 bases in between. This CDR3 contains 13 residues. CDR3 coding DNA: TGTGCCAGCAGCAGGGGCGAGATCACTGAAGCTTTCTTT. As protein: CASSRGEITEAFF.

At least ten counts were recorded for this clonotype. The chain is built from TRBV29-1 and TRBJ2-1; no clear D gene. CDR1 SQVTM and CDR2 ANQGSEA come from the germline V gene. This CDR3 is 14 amino acids long. V lost 0 bases to trimming and J lost 0 bases, with 6 bases between them. Written as DNA, the CDR3 is TGCAGCGTTGAAGATCGTAGCTCCTACAATGAGCAGTTCTTC. It yields the protein CSVEDRSSYNEQFF.

The V call is TRBV4-1, the J call TRBJ2-2; no firm D call. Germline V CDR1 and CDR2: MGHRA, YSYEKL. Trimming removed 0 bases from V and 1 base from J, with 15 bases in between. CDR3 size: 18 residues. In DNA form, the CDR3 reads TGCGCCAGCAGCCAAGAAGGGATAGGGTGGGGGAACACCGGGGAGCTGTTTTTT. Protein product: CASSQEGIGWGNTGELFF.